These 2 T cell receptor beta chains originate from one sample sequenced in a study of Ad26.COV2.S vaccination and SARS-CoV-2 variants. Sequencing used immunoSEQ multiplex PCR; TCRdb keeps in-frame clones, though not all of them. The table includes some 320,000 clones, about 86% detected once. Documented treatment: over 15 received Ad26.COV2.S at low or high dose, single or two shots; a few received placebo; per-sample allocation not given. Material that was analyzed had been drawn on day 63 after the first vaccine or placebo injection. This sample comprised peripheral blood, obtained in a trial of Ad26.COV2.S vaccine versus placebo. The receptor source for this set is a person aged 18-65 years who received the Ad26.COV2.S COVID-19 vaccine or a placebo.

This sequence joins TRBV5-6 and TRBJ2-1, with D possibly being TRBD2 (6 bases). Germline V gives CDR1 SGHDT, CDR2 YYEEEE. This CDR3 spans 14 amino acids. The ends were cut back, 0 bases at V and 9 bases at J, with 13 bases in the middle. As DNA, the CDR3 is TGTGCCAGCAGCTTGGCTAGCGTTGGTGGTGAGCAGTTCTTC. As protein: CASSLASVGGEQFF.

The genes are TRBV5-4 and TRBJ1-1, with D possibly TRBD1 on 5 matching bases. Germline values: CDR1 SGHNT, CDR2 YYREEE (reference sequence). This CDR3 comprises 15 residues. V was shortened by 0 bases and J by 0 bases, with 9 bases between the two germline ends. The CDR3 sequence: CASSLESGLNTEAFF. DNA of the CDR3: TGTGCCAGCAGCTTGGAGTCAGGGTTGAACACTGAAGCTTTCTTT.